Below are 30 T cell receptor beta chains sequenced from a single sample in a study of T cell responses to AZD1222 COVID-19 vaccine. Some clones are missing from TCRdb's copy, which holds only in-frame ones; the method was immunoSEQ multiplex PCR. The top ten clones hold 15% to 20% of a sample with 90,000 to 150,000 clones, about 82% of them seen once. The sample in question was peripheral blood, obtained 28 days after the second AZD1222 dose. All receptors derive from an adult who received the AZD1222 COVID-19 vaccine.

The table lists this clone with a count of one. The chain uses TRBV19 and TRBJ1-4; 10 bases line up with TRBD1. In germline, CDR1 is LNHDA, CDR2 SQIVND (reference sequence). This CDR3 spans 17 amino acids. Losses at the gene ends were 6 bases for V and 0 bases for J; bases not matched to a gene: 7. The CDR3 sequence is CASRPGQGWTTNEKLFF. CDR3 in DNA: TGTGCCAGTAGACCGGGACAGGGGTGGACAACTAATGAAAAACTGTTTTTT.

The CDR3 reads CASSQSGRASYNEQFF. The CDR3 DNA reads TGTGCCAGCAGCCAGTCCGGCCGGGCTTCCTACAATGAGCAGTTCTTC. The chain recombines TRBV7-9 with TRBJ2-1; no clear D gene. Germline values: CDR1 SEHNR, CDR2 FQNEAQ (reference sequence). V was shortened by 5 bases and J by 1 base, with 15 bases between the two germline ends. This CDR3 has 16 amino acids.

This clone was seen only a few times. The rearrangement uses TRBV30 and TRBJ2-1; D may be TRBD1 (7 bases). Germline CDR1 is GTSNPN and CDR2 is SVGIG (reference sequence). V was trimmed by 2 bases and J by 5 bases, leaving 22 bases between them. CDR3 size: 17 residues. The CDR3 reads CAWSPTRGAESHNEQFF. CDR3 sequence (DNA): TGTGCCTGGAGTCCTACCAGGGGGGCAGAATCACACAATGAGCAGTTCTTC.

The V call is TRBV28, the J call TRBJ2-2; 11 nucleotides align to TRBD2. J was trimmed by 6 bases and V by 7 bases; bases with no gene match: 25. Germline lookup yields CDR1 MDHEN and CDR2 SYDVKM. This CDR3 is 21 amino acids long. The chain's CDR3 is CASISTLSGRALSRSPGELFF. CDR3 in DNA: TGTGCCAGCATTTCGACCCTTAGCGGGAGGGCCCTCTCCCGTAGCCCCGGGGAGCTGTTTTTT.

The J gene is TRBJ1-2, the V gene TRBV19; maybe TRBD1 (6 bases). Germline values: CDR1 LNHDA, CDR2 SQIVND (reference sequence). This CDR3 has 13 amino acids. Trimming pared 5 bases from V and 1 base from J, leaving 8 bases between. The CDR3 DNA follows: TGTGCCAGTAGTGGACAGAATAACTATGGCTACACCTTC. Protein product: CASSGQNNYGYTF.

CDR3 amino acids: CASIPHALRQGPYNEQFF. CDR3 coding DNA: TGTGCCAGCATCCCTCACGCACTAAGACAGGGGCCATACAATGAGCAGTTCTTC. The chain has TRBV21-1 and TRBJ2-1; the DNA was not compared with TRBD1, the D call given in the table. TRBV21-1 represents a pseudogene. This CDR3 is 18 amino acids long.

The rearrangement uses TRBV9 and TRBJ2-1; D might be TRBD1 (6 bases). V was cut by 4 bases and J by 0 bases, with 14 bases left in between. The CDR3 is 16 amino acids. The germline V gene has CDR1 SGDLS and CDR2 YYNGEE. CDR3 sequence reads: CASSPRTVSSYNEQFF. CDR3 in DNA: TGTGCCAGCAGCCCCCGGACAGTTAGCTCCTACAATGAGCAGTTCTTC.

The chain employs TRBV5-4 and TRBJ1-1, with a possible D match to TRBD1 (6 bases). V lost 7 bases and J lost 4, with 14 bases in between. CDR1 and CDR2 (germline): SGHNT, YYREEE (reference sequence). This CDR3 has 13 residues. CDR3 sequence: CASGKGDFTEAFF. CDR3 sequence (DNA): TGTGCCAGCGGAAAGGGGGATTTCACTGAAGCTTTCTTT.

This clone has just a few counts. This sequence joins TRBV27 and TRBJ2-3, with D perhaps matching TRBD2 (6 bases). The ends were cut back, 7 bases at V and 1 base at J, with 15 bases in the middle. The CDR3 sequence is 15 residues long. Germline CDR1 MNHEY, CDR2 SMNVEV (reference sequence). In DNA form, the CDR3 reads TGTGCCAGCAACAATTACGTAGCGGGCACAGATACGCAGTATTTT. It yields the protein CASNNYVAGTDTQYF.

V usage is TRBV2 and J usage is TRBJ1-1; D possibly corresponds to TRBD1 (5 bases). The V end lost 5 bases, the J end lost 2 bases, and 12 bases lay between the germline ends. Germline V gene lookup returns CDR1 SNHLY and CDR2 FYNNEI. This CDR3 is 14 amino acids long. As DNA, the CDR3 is TGTGCCAGCAGTTTCCAGGGAATTAACACTGAAGCTTTCTTT. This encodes CASSFQGINTEAFF. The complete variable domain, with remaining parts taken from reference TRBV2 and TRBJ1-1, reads EPEVTQTPSHQVTQMGQEVILRCVPISNHLYFYWYRQILGQKVEFLVSFYNNEISEKSEIFDDQFSVERPDGSNFTLKIRSTKLEDSAMYFCASSFQGINTEAFFGQGTRLTVV.

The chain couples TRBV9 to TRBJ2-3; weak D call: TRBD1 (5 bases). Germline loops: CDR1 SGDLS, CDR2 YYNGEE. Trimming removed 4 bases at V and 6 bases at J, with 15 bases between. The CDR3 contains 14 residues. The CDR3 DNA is TGTGCCAGCAGCCCCCCTTGGGGCATGGATACGCAGTATTTT. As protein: CASSPPWGMDTQYF.

This chain's CDR3 is CASSLGDNEQFF. The CDR3 nucleotides are TGTGCCAGCAGCTTGGGGGACAATGAGCAGTTCTTC. V gene TRBV11-2 combines with J gene TRBJ2-1; D could derive from TRBD1 or TRBD2 (5 bases each). V was pared by 3 bases and J by 5 bases, with 5 bases between. Germline CDR1 SGHAT, CDR2 FQNNGV. The CDR3 is 12 amino acids. The full variable domain, in which reference TRBV11-2 and TRBJ2-1 provide the parts outside the CDR3, is EAGVAQSPRYKIIEKRQSVAFWCNPISGHATLYWYQQILGQGPKLLIQFQNNGVVDDSQLPKDRFSAERLKGVDSTLKIQPAKLEDSAVYLCASSLGDNEQFFGPGTRLTVL.

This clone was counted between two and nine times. CDR3 sequence: CASSLTSYNSPLHF. For the CDR3, the DNA is TGTGCCAGCAGCCTCACCTCCTATAATTCACCCCTCCACTTT. This chain connects TRBV2 to TRBJ1-6, with D hard to call. Germline assignment: CDR1 SNHLY and CDR2 FYNNEI. V shed 6 bases and J shed 0 bases, with 6 bases lying between them. The CDR3 is 14 amino acids. Filled out from reference TRBV2 and TRBJ1-6, the complete variable domain reads EPEVTQTPSHQVTQMGQEVILRCVPISNHLYFYWYRQILGQKVEFLVSFYNNEISEKSEIFDDQFSVERPDGSNFTLKIRSTKLEDSAMYFCASSLTSYNSPLHFGNGTRLTVT.

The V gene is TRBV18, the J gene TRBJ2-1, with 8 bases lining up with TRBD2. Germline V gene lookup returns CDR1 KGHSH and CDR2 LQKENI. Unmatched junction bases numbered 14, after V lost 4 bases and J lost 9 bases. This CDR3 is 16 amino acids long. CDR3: CASSRTGTRLNSEQFF. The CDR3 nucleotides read TGTGCCAGCTCACGGACCGGGACTAGGTTGAATTCTGAGCAGTTCTTC.

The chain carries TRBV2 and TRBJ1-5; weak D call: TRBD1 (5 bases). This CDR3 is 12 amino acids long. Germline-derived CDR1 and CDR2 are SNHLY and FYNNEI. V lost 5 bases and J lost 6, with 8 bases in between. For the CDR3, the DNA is TGTGCCAGCAGTCCCAGGGCTCAGCCCCAGCATTTT. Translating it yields CASSPRAQPQHF.

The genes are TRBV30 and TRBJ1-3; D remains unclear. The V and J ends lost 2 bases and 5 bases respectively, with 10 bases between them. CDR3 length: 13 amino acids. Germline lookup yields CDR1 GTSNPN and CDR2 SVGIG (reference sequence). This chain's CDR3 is CAWSRVGRNTIYF. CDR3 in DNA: TGTGCCTGGAGTAGGGTTGGAAGAAACACCATATATTTT.

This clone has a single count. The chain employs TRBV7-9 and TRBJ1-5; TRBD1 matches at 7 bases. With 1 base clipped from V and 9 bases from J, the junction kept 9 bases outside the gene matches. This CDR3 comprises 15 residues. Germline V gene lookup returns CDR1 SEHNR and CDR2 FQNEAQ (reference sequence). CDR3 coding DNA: TGTGCCAGCAGCTTAGGAGGGGGCGGACATTCGCCCCAGCATTTT. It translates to CASSLGGGGHSPQHF.

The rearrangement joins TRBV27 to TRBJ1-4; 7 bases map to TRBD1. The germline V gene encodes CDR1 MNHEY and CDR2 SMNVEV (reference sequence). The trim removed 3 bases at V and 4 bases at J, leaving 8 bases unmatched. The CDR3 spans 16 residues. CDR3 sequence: CASSFVAGTDNEKLFF. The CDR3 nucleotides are TGTGCCAGCAGTTTCGTAGCCGGGACAGATAATGAAAAACTGTTTTTT.

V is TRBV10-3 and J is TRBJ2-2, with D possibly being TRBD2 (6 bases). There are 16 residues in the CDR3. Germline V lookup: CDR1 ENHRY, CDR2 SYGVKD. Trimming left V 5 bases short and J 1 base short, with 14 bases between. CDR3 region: CAISFMAGGNTGELFF. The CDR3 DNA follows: TGTGCCATCAGTTTCATGGCCGGGGGGAACACCGGGGAGCTGTTTTTT.

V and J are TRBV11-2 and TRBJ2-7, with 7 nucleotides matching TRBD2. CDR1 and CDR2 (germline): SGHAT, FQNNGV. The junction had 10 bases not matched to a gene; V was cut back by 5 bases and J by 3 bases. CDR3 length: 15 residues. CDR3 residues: CASSTSPTGGYEQYF. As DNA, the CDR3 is TGTGCCAGCAGCACTAGCCCGACGGGGGGCTACGAGCAGTACTTC.

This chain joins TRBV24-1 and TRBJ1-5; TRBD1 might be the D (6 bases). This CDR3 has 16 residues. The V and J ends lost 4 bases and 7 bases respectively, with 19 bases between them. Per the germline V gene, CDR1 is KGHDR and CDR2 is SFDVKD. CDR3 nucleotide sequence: TGTGCCACCAGTGACACAGGGACTGGGTCAGGCCAGCCCCAGCATTTT. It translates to CATSDTGTGSGQPQHF.

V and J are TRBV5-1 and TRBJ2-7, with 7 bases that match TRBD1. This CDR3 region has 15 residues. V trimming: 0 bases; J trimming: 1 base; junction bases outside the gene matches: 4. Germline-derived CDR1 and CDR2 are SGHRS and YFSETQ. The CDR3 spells CASSLGGTESYEQYF. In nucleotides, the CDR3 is TGCGCCAGCAGCTTGGGGGGGACAGAATCCTACGAGCAGTACTTC.

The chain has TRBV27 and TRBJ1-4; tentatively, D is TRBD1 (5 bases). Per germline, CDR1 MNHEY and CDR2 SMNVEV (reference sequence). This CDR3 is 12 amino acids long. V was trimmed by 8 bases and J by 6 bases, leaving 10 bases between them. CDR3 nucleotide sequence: TGTGCCAGCCGCCGGGGGGATGAAAAACTGTTTTTT. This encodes CASRRGDEKLFF.

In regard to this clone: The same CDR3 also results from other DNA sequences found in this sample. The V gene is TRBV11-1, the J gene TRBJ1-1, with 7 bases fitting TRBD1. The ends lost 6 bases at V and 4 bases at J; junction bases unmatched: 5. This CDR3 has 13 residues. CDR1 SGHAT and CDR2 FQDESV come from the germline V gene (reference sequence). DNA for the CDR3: TGTGCCAGCAGAAAACAGGGGATCACTGAAGCTTTCTTT. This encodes CASRKQGITEAFF. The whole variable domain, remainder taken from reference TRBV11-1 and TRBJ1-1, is EAEVAQSPRYKITEKSQAVAFWCDPISGHATLYWYRQILGQGPELLVQFQDESVVDDSQLPKDRFSAERLKGVDSTLKIQPAELGDSAMYLCASRKQGITEAFFGQGTRLTVV.

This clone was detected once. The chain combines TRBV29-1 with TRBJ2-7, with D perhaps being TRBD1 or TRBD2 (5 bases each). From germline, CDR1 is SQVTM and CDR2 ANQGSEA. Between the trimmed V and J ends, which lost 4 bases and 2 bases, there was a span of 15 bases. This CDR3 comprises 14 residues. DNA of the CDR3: TGCAGCGTTGTAAAGGGACCCCCCGCCTACGAGCAGTACTTC. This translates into CSVVKGPPAYEQYF.

CDR3 DNA sequence: TGTGCCAGCAGCTTAATCCCGGAGGAATCCTTTGGCTACACCTTC. Translation: CASSLIPEESFGYTF. The chain carries TRBV7-9 and TRBJ1-2; the D is unclear. The CDR3 is 15 residues long. Per the germline V gene, CDR1 is SEHNR and CDR2 is FQNEAQ (reference sequence). The V gene lost 2 bases and the J gene lost 7 bases, with 17 bases spanning the gap.

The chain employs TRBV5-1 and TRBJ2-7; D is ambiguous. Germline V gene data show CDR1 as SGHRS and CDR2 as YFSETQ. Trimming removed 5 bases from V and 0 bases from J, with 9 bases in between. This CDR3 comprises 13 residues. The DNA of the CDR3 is TGCGCCAGCAGGAGCTCTGACTCCTACGAGCAGTACTTC. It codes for CASRSSDSYEQYF.

CDR3 loop: CASQLDGGSGNTIYF. The CDR3 DNA follows: TGTGCCAGTCAGCTGGACGGAGGCTCTGGAAACACCATATATTTT. V and J are TRBV6-5 and TRBJ1-3; D remains unclear. CDR1 is MNHEY, CDR2 SVGAGI, per germline. There are 15 residues in the CDR3. V was shortened by 9 bases and J by 0 bases, with 15 bases between the two germline ends.

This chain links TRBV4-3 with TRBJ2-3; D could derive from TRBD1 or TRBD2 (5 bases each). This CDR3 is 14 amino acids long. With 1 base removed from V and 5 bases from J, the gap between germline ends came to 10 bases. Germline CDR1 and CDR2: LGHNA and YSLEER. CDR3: CASSQVTGQDTQYF. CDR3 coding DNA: TGCGCCAGCAGCCAAGTTACGGGGCAAGATACGCAGTATTTT.

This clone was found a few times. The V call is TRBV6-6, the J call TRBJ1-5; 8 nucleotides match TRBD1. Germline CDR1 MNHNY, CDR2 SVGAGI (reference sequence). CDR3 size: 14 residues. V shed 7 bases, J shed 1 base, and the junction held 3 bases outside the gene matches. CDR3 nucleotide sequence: TGTGCCAGCACGGGACAGGACAGCAATCAGCCCCAGCATTTT. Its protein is CASTGQDSNQPQHF.